This entry is about one T cell receptor (beta chain). Antigen unknown. Using its own MiXCR run on the 5' RACE reads, TCRdb lists one record per CDR3 protein. The data hold 600,000 to 750,000 distinct CDR3 sequences, with 10% to 15% observed a single time. These data are taken from a study of T cells after yellow fever vaccination. Findings and caveats of the study: Abundant contaminating clonotypes from the bulk population could appear in FACS-sorted repertoires. At approximately 96% for CD4 and 88% for CD8, most primary-vaccination clones showed up again after the booster.

The V gene's germline CDR1 is ENHRY and CDR2 SYGVKD. Trimming stripped 6 bases from V and 5 bases from J, with 8 bases between. The CDR3 extends over 11 amino acids. The sequencing used PBMCs, collected on the day of the yellow fever booster vaccination. This sequence originates from a man aged 25 to 40 who received the YFV17D yellow fever vaccine. The chain uses TRBV10-3 and TRBJ2-7; the D gene is possibly TRBD1 (6 bases). CDR3 residues: CAISSGDEQYF. For the CDR3, the DNA is TGTGCCATCAGCTCAGGGGACGAGCAGTACTTC.